The sequence of this T cell receptor beta chain was determined in a study of vaccination and CD4 T cells after COVID-19. Whole-study context: Stimulation used overlapping spike peptides from SARS-CoV-2, HCoV-NL63, HCoV-OC43 and HCoV-229E. Notes on the study in general: Convalescent patients' clones that were vaccine-specific were spike mono-reactive in 304 of 307 cases.

The table lists this clonotype with a few counts. Its target is not known. V was pared by 1 base and J by 12 bases, with 9 bases of the junction left unmatched. This CDR3 contains 15 residues. Regarding treatment: 10-day PBMC culture with coronavirus spike peptide pools or control peptides (ViraFEST assay). At the Johns Hopkins FTIC core, DNA taken from cultured CD4+ T cells was sequenced by way of the Oncomine TCR Beta short-read assay. TCRdb used MiXCR to reprocess the PCR reads, holding one entry per CDR3 protein. The sample carries approximately 4,000 distinct CDR3 sequences, roughly a fifth recorded once.

This receptor was taken from a human donor who had recovered from COVID-19. The chain joins TRBV12-3 or TRBV12-4 to TRBJ1-4, with 9 bases aligning to TRBD1. The specimen sequenced was CD4+ T cells from blood, cultured in vitro. The CDR3 nucleotides read TGTGCCAGCAGTTTAGGATGGGACAGGGAAAGTCAACTGTTTTTT. Translated: CASSLGWDRESQLFF.